A single sample gave rise to the 20 T cell receptor beta chains below, sequenced in a study of cytomegalovirus exposure and HLA in healthy donors. 60 Vbeta and 13 Jbeta primers were used in PCR. Assay: immunoSEQ multiplex PCR; the TCRdb copy retains only in-frame clones and omits some. The profile shows roughly 100,000 clones, about 13% of them singletons. Sequenced material: PBMCs. The receptors here all came from a man between 40 and 49 years old in good health and CMV-seropositive.

This clone occurred many times. Other DNA sequences in the same sample also yield this CDR3. The genes are TRBV5-1 and TRBJ1-2; 10 bases are a match to TRBD1. Per the germline V gene, CDR1 is SGHRS and CDR2 is YFSETQ. The CDR3 consists of 14 residues. Losses at the gene ends were 0 bases for V and 8 bases for J; bases not matched to a gene: 4. The CDR3 region is CASSLGQGAEGYTF. For the CDR3, the DNA is TGCGCCAGCAGCTTGGGACAGGGGGCGGAGGGCTACACCTTC.

V gene TRBV27 combines with J gene TRBJ2-3, with 8 bases lining up with TRBD2. V shed 6 bases and J 4 bases; nucleotides not matched to a gene: 3. Germline V gene data show CDR1 as MNHEY and CDR2 as SMNVEV (reference sequence). CDR3 length: 13 residues. The CDR3 spells CASRTLAADTQYF. The CDR3 nucleotides are TGTGCCAGCAGAACACTAGCGGCAGATACGCAGTATTTT.

The chain uses TRBV13 and TRBJ2-7; D is unresolved. Germline loops: CDR1 PRHDT, CDR2 FYEKMQ (reference sequence). Trimming took off 2 bases at V and 3 bases at J, with 2 bases between the two ends. CDR3 size: 11 residues. The CDR3 DNA reads as TGTGCCAGCAGCTTACTCTACGAGCAGTACTTC. Its protein is CASSLLYEQYF.

The chain employs TRBV4-1 and TRBJ2-1, with TRBD2 as a possible D gene (5 bases). The V end lost 0 bases, the J end lost 9 bases, and 9 bases lay between the germline ends. Germline CDR1 MGHRA, CDR2 YSYEKL. The CDR3 covers 13 residues. The CDR3 is CASSQDAGVEQFF. CDR3 nucleotide sequence: TGCGCCAGCAGCCAAGACGCCGGGGTTGAGCAGTTCTTC.

The chain combines TRBV2 with TRBJ1-1; 7 bases match TRBD1. The CDR3 length is 15 residues. Germline V gene data show CDR1 as SNHLY and CDR2 as FYNNEI. The ends lost 4 bases at V and 0 bases at J; junction bases unmatched: 5. CDR3 sequence reads: CASSGIGGLNTEAFF. The DNA of the CDR3 is TGTGCCAGCAGTGGAATAGGGGGCTTGAACACTGAAGCTTTCTTT. Full variable domain (remainder filled in from reference TRBV2 and TRBJ1-1): EPEVTQTPSHQVTQMGQEVILRCVPISNHLYFYWYRQILGQKVEFLVSFYNNEISEKSEIFDDQFSVERPDGSNFTLKIRSTKLEDSAMYFCASSGIGGLNTEAFFGQGTRLTVV.

The DNA of the CDR3 is TGTGCCAGCAGCCAAGGACTAGCGGGAGAGGAATACGAGCAGTACTTC. The encoded protein is CASSQGLAGEEYEQYF. This sequence joins TRBV14 and TRBJ2-7; 12 bases agree with TRBD2. The CDR3 consists of 16 residues. The germline V gene encodes CDR1 SGHDN and CDR2 FVKESK. The V and J ends lost 1 base and 4 bases, in that order; junction bases with no gene match: 5. Filled out from reference TRBV14 and TRBJ2-7, the complete variable domain reads EAGVTQFPSHSVIEKGQTVTLRCDPISGHDNLYWYRRVMGKEIKFLLHFVKESKQDESGMPNNRFLAERTGGTYSTLKVQPAELEDSGVYFCASSQGLAGEEYEQYFGPGTRLTVT.

This clone was found a few times. The CDR3 DNA reads TGCAGCGTTGACCCAGGGGGCGAGCAGTTCTTC. Translation: CSVDPGGEQFF. The rearrangement uses TRBV29-1 and TRBJ2-1; 8 positions agree with TRBD1. CDR1 is SQVTM and CDR2 is ANQGSEA in the germline V gene. V dropped 3 bases and J dropped 10; count of bases not matched to a gene: 2. The CDR3 length is 11 residues.

The chain is built from TRBV9 and TRBJ2-1, with 9 bases identical to TRBD1. The CDR3 loop spans 16 amino acids. Germline-derived CDR1 and CDR2 are SGDLS and YYNGEE. V was pared by 1 base and J by 5 bases, with 7 bases of the junction left unmatched. CDR3 sequence (DNA): TGTGCCAGCAGCGTATCCCCCGGACAGGGGAACAATGAGCAGTTCTTC. Amino acid sequence: CASSVSPGQGNNEQFF.

V and J are TRBV27 and TRBJ1-5; 7 bases agree with TRBD1. The germline V gene has CDR1 MNHEY and CDR2 SMNVEV (reference sequence). Trimming cost V 4 bases and J 6 bases; bases outside gene matches: 6. The CDR3 extends over 14 amino acids. CDR3 protein: CASSSNRGGQPQHF. The CDR3 nucleotides read TGTGCCAGCAGTTCCAACAGGGGTGGTCAGCCCCAGCATTTT.

Turning to this clone: One end of the junction fails to match germline, which may point to a read error. J is TRBJ2-4 and V is TRBV29-1; tentatively, D is TRBD1 (5 bases). CDR1 SQVTM and CDR2 ANQGSEA come from the germline V gene. The CDR3 extends over 16 amino acids. Here the CDR3 reads CSVGNLWPPGANVPTF. The DNA of the CDR3 is TGCAGCGTTGGTAATTTGTGGCCCCCTGGGGCCAACGTCCCGACTTTC.

J is TRBJ2-7 and V is TRBV6-6; a possible D gene is TRBD1 (5 bases). Per germline, CDR1 MNHNY and CDR2 SVGAGI (reference sequence). The germline V and J ends were trimmed by 6 bases and 4 bases, with 13 bases remaining between them. The CDR3 spans 13 residues. CDR3 region: CASSLSDSYEQYF. The CDR3 coding sequence is TGTGCCAGCAGCTTAAGCGACAGTTACGAGCAGTACTTC.

The table lists this clone with a few counts. The CDR3 is CAWRPGDSQNTEAFF. Here the CDR3 DNA reads TGTGCCTGGAGGCCCGGGGACAGTCAGAACACTGAAGCTTTCTTT. The rearrangement joins TRBV30 to TRBJ1-1, with 7 bases identical to TRBD1. The CDR3 consists of 15 residues. Per germline, CDR1 GTSNPN and CDR2 SVGIG (reference sequence). The trim removed 3 bases at V and 1 base at J, leaving 8 bases unmatched.

There are a few counts of this clone. The V gene is TRBV5-1, the J gene TRBJ1-5, with TRBD1 as a possible D gene (6 bases). CDR1 SGHRS and CDR2 YFSETQ come from the germline V gene. The CDR3 loop spans 14 amino acids. Trimming shortened V by 3 bases and J by 6 bases, and 13 bases separated the two germline ends. The CDR3 sequence is CASSSGQLSQPQHF. Here the CDR3 DNA reads TGCGCCAGCAGCTCAGGACAGCTGTCTCAGCCCCAGCATTTT.

The rearrangement links TRBV7-2 to TRBJ1-2; 7 bases match TRBD1. Germline lookup yields CDR1 SGHTA and CDR2 FQGNSA. This CDR3 contains 15 residues. With V trimmed by 5 bases and J by 4 bases, 10 bases remained unmatched. CDR3 region: CASSLTRQGPYGYTF. The CDR3 DNA follows: TGTGCCAGCAGCCTAACTCGACAGGGCCCCTATGGCTACACCTTC.

The V and J genes are TRBV12-2 and TRBJ2-1; the table's D call TRBD1 went unverified against the DNA. TRBV12-2 is flagged as a pseudogene. The CDR3 length is 13 residues. Here the CDR3 DNA reads TGTGCAAGTCGCTTACGGAGGGACAGGAAGCAGTTCTTC. It translates to CASRLRRDRKQFF.

The V and J genes are TRBV29-1 and TRBJ2-1; 12 bases match TRBD2. Germline V lookup: CDR1 SQVTM, CDR2 ANQGSEA. The CDR3 has 15 amino acids. Trimming took 4 bases from V and 4 from J; bases not matched to a gene: 5. CDR3 in amino acids: CSVGLAGAGYNEQFF. DNA for the CDR3: TGCAGCGTTGGACTAGCGGGAGCTGGGTACAATGAGCAGTTCTTC.

V gene TRBV12-5 combines with J gene TRBJ2-4, with a tentative D call TRBD1 (6 bases). V dropped 6 bases and J dropped 1 base, with 13 bases sitting between them. CDR1 and CDR2 (germline): LGHNT, FRNRAP. The CDR3 has 15 residues. The CDR3 region has the DNA TGTGCTAGTGGCCCTTCAGGGGATGCCAAAAACATTCAGTACTTC. Translating gives CASGPSGDAKNIQYF.

A few counts support this clone. The chain recombines TRBV7-8 with TRBJ1-5, with D possibly matching TRBD1 (6 bases). There are 13 residues in the CDR3. Germline loops: CDR1 SGHVS, CDR2 FQNEAQ. V gave up 8 bases and J gave up 2 bases, with 10 bases separating them. CDR3 nucleotides: TGTGCCAGCTCAGGGGAACGCAATCAGCCCCAGCATTTT. It codes for CASSGERNQPQHF.

This clone showed up just a few times. This chain uses TRBV6-4 with TRBJ2-2; 12 bases agree with TRBD2. The CDR3 runs 15 residues. After removal of 5 bases from V and 4 bases from J, the junction contained 2 bases not matched to a gene. Germline V gives CDR1 MRHNA, CDR2 SNTAGT. In nucleotides, the CDR3 is TGTGCCAGCAGTAGACTAGCGGGAGCCACCGGGGAGCTGTTTTTT. Amino acid sequence: CASSRLAGATGELFF.

In this sample, this clone turned up a few times. The rearrangement uses TRBV7-3 and TRBJ2-1; 9 bases align to TRBD1. Germline CDR1 SGHTA, CDR2 FQGTGA. V was pared by 5 bases and J by 6 bases, with 11 bases of the junction left unmatched. This CDR3 comprises 16 residues. CDR3 residues: CASSPGPGQGVNEQFF. The DNA for the CDR3 is TGTGCCAGCAGCCCCGGTCCGGGACAGGGCGTCAATGAGCAGTTCTTC.